These 5 T cell receptor beta chains originate from one sample sequenced in a study of blood T cell repertoires in COVID-19. TCRdb keeps only in-frame clones here, not all; method: immunoSEQ multiplex PCR. The sample has 230,000 or so clones; around 89% are singletons. Sequencing was carried out using PBMCs or T cells enriched from blood (not recorded which). The receptors come from a middle-aged woman with acute COVID-19.

The V call is TRBV10-2, the J call TRBJ2-1; 10 bases line up with TRBD2. The CDR3 is made up of 18 amino acids. Germline CDR1 reads WSHSY; CDR2 reads SAAADI. With 10 bases clipped from V and 2 bases from J, the junction kept 17 bases outside the gene matches. In nucleotides, the CDR3 is TGCGCCACCCTGACTACTAGCGGGACCTTAAACGCCTACAATGAGCAGTTCTTC. Translated: CATLTTSGTLNAYNEQFF.

This clone was seen just once. The V gene is TRBV5-1, the J gene TRBJ2-7, with 7 bases identical to TRBD1. Germline-derived CDR1 and CDR2 are SGHRS and YFSETQ. V shed 0 bases, J shed 1 base, and the junction held 7 bases outside the gene matches. The CDR3 runs 16 residues. CDR3 coding DNA: TGCGCCAGCAGCTTGGGAGCGAGGGGGCTTTCCTACGAGCAGTACTTC. As protein: CASSLGARGLSYEQYF.

This clone was detected many times. V usage is TRBV5-1 and J usage is TRBJ2-1, with TRBD2 identical over 9 bases. This CDR3 has 15 residues. Germline trimming cut 3 bases from V and 2 bases from J; bases unmatched to any gene: 3. Germline assignment: CDR1 SGHRS and CDR2 YFSETQ. The CDR3 nucleotides are TGCGCCAGCAGCTCGGGACTAGCAGCCTACAATGAGCAGTTCTTC. This encodes CASSSGLAAYNEQFF.

The chain couples TRBV7-9 to TRBJ2-2; D remains ambiguous. The V and J ends lost 1 base and 6 bases respectively, with 9 bases between them. The CDR3 has 14 residues. Germline CDR1 is SEHNR and CDR2 is FQNEAQ (reference sequence). CDR3 amino acids: CASSLVTESGELFF. DNA of the CDR3: TGTGCCAGCAGCTTAGTAACAGAGTCCGGGGAGCTGTTTTTT.

J is TRBJ2-7 and V is TRBV3-1 (or the pseudogene TRBV3-2); TRBD1 aligns across 10 bases. V dropped 4 bases and J dropped 2; count of bases not matched to a gene: 2. The CDR3 is made up of 14 amino acids. CDR1 is LGHDT and CDR2 is YNNKEL in the germline V gene (reference sequence). CDR3 amino acids: CASSPTGGPYEQYF. The CDR3 nucleotides are TGTGCCAGCAGCCCGACAGGGGGCCCCTACGAGCAGTACTTC.